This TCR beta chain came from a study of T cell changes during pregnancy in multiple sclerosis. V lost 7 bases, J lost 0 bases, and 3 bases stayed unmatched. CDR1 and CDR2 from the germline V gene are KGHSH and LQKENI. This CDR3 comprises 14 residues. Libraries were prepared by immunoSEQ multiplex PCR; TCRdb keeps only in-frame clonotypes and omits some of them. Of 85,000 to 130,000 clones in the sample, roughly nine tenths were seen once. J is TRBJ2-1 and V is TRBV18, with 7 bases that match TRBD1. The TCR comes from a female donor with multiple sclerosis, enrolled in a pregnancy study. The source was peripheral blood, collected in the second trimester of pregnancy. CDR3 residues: CASFRDSSYNEQFF. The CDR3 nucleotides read TGTGCCAGCTTCCGGGACAGCTCCTACAATGAGCAGTTCTTC.